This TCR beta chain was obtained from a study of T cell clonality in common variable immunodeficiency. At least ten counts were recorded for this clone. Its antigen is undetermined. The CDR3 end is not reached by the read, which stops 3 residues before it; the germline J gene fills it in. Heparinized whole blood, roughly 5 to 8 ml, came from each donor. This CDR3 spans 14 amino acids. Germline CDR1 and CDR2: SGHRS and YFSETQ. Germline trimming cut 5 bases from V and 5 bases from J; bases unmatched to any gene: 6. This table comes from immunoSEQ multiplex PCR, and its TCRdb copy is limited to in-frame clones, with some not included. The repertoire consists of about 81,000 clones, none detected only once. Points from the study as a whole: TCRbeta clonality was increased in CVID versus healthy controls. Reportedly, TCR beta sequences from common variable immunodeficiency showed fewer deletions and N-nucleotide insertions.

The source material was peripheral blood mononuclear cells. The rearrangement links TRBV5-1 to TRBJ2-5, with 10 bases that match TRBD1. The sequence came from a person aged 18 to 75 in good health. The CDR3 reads CASRSGQGEETQYF. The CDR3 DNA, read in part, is TGCGCCAGCAGGTCCGGACAGGGGGAGGAGACC. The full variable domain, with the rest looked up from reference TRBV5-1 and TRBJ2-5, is KAGVTQTPRYLIKTRGQQVTLSCSPISGHRSVSWYQQTPGQGLQFLFEYFSETQRNKGNFPGRFSGRQFSNSRSEMNVSTLELGDSALYLCASRSGQGEETQYFGPGTRLLVL.